This T cell receptor beta chain came from a study of identical twins. Losses at the gene ends were 1 base for V and 2 bases for J; bases not matched to a gene: 7. CDR3 length: 18 amino acids. Each CDR3 protein is one row after TCRdb ran MiXCR on the 5' RACE reads. The sample gives about 190,000 distinct CDR3 sequences, about 16% of which show up once; 40% to 45% is in the top ten. Findings and caveats of the study: While abundant cord blood beta clonotypes carried fewer insertions, memory repertoires showed no such pattern. Diverse VJ usage suggested most zero-insertion clonotypes were not invariant T cells.

Every donor was a healthy Caucasian. As for this clonotype: The antigen remains unidentified.

This same sample was also taken into another study, of T cells expressing NK-cell markers. That work states: Sequencing covered eight donors, seven HCMV-seropositive and one seronegative.

The chain links TRBV12-3 or TRBV12-4 to TRBJ2-3; 12 nucleotides align to TRBD2. This clonotype originated in a woman aged 18-35 years in good health. Material: CD8+ T cells sorted from blood. The CDR3 DNA sequence: TGTGCCAGCAGTTTAGATCTGACTAGCGGGGGACCCACAGATACGCAGTATTTT. The encoded protein is CASSLDLTSGGPTDTQYF.